Given below is one T cell receptor beta chain in context. The antigen this receptor binds is unknown. Qualities for individual bases were not recorded, and no much larger clone is one base off. The library was built by means of PCR. These reads were obtained on a NextSeq 500. Bulk TCR libraries were generated as previously described, with the TCR primers listed in Table S5 used. Purification of total RNA was performed with the Qiagen AllPrep DNA/RNA kit. Reads from multiple sequencing runs of the same library were pooled before analysis. The published analysis was carried out like this. Reads were retained only if their TCR constant sequence matched exactly, and those retained reads were trimmed to 150 nt and grouped according to their 12-nt molecular barcodes. Reads within each barcode group were sub-clustered using a 15% Levenshtein threshold, and quality-weighted consensus sequences were constructed for each RNA molecule. Non-functional sequences were discarded, and so were lower-count sequences lying one edit away from another sequence. Based on a fit of two negative binomial distributions, barcode sub-clusters having less than 20% of the maximum read count were discarded. The raw public data were reprocessed by TCRdb itself: fastp quality trimming at Q25, MiXCR clonotype calling, in-frame beta chains only. CDR3 protein duplicates are merged, each entry listing the most common genes and DNA. What appears here as the V and J calls and clone size reflects TCRdb's work, not the paper's. This sample holds about 510,000 distinct CDR3 sequences; roughly 24% were observed only once. About 0.75% of the sample goes to the ten largest clones.

This record belongs to a study of molecular identifiers for immune sequencing clone quantification (dated by TCRdb to 2016 to 2019). The study in broad terms: For a replicate experiment, the RNA from either 20,000 or 100,000 naive CD8 T cells was divided into five aliquots, and four of those aliquots went on to sequencing. The study was a methods study using CD8 T cells to benchmark molecular-identifier clustering-based TCR repertoire sequencing (MIDCIRS) and TCR RNA copy counting. Broad study findings and their caveats: Spiked-in Jurkat TCR RNA equivalent to a single cell was reported to be detectable even among 800,000 to 1,000,000 naive CD8 T cells. In CMV-specific effector cells, over 99% of molecules were held by clones above 20 RNA copies, whereas under 1% of molecules were held by such clones in naive cells. Naive libraries contained spiked-in Jurkat TCR RNA (approximately nine copies' worth), which is not part of the donor repertoire. Highly expanded clone sizes could be underestimated because identical TCR molecules may share a barcode. Modeling indicated around 3 TCR RNA copies recovered per cell, compared with around 10 by digital PCR, which implies a capture efficiency of about 31%. Without barcode sub-clustering, chimeric consensus sequences inflated TCR diversity; chimeras reached as high as 47%.

Libraries of naive CD8 T cells were built from around 20,000 to 990,000 sorted cells, with 10%, 30% or 50% of the purified RNA used. Naive CD8 T cells were FACS-sorted as CD8+CD4-CCR7+CD45RA+ on a BD FACSAria II into RLT Plus buffer. To test detection sensitivity, Jurkat RNA equivalent to more than 9 TCR copies was spiked into samples of roughly 18,000-1,000,000 naive CD8 T cells. CD8 T cells were enriched using RosetteSep CD8+ T Cell Enrichment Cocktail and Ficoll-Paque, and the enriched cells then underwent ACK red cell lysis. The sequence came from a human donor in good health. Some libraries in this study had Jurkat cell RNA spiked in. The source material was naive CD8+ T cells from blood, with Jurkat cell RNA spiked in. Explained via the paper, the cell subset or site label denotes: FACS-sorted CD8+CD4-CCR7+CD45RA+ naive T cells.

The encoded CDR3 is CASSESQGSTEAFF. The sequenced DNA: TGCGCCAGCAGTGAATCACAGGGTAGTACTGAAGCTTTCTTT. The chain couples TRBV10-2 to TRBJ1-1; TRBD1 is possibly the D segment (6 matching bases). The CDR3 runs 14 residues from the cysteine to the phenylalanine. Only the CDR3 DNA stays, 42 bases, in frame from base 1. According to the germline V gene, CDR1 reads WSHSY and CDR2 reads SAAADI. Between the V and J ends, shortened by 3 bases and 5 bases respectively, the junction contains 13 bases.